This T cell receptor beta chain was profiled in a study of cytomegalovirus exposure and HLA in healthy donors. 13 Jbeta primers and 60 Vbeta primers were used for the PCR. Produced via immunoSEQ multiplex PCR; TCRdb's table is partial and in-frame only. The table lists 200,000 or so clones, approximately 82% of them singletons. V lost 8 bases to trimming and J lost 7 bases, with 11 bases between them. CDR3 length: 12 amino acids. Germline-derived CDR1 and CDR2 are MDHEN and SYDVKM. This clone has only a few counts. The chain couples TRBV28 to TRBJ2-2; D is perhaps TRBD2 (6 bases). The sample comprised PBMCs. The TCR was taken from a woman in her late teens or twenties in good health and CMV-seropositive. This chain's CDR3 is CASFRENGELFF. The DNA of the CDR3 is TGTGCCAGCTTCCGGGAGAACGGGGAGCTGTTTTTT.